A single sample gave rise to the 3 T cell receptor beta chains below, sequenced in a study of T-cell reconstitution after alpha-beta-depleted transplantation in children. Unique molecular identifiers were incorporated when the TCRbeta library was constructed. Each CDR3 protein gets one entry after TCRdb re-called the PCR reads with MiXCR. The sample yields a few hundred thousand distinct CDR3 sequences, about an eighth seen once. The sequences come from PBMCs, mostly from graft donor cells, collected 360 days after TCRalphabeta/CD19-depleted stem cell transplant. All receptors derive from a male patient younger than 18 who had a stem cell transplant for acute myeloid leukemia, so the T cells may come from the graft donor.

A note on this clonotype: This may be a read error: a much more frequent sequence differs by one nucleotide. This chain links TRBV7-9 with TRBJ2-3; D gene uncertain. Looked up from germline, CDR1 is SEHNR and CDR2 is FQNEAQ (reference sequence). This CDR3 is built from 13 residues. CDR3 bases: TGTGCCACCAGCGTATCTAGCACAGATACGCAGTATTTT. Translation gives CATSVSSTDTQYF.

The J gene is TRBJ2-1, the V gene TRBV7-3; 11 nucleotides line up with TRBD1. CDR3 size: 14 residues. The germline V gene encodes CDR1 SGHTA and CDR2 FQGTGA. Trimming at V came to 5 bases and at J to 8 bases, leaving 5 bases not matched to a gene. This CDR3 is CASSRDRGRDEQFF. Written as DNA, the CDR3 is TGTGCCAGCAGCCGGGACAGGGGGAGGGATGAGCAGTTCTTC.

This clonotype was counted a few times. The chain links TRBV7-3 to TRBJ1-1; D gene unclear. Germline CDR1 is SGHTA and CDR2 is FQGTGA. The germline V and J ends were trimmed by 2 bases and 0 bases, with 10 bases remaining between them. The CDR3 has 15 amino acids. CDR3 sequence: CASSLLAQMNTEAFF. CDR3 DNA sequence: TGTGCCAGCAGCTTATTAGCGCAAATGAACACTGAAGCTTTCTTT.